This T cell receptor beta chain was obtained from a study of blood T cell repertoires in COVID-19. Clones were read by immunoSEQ multiplex PCR, and TCRdb kept only the in-frame ones, dropping some. The sample includes approximately 490,000 clones, about 85% of them seen just once. Specimen: PBMCs or T cells enriched from blood (not recorded which). The clonotype originates from a woman in her sixties or seventies who had recovered from COVID-19.

CDR3: CASSHRDRMTLMNEKLFF. The CDR3, as DNA: TGTGCCAGCAGCCACCGGGACAGGATGACTCTAATGAATGAAAAACTGTTTTTT. The genes are TRBV28 and TRBJ1-4, with 8 positions matching TRBD1. This CDR3 is 18 amino acids long. The germline gives CDR1 MDHEN, CDR2 SYDVKM. V dropped 6 bases and J dropped 5; count of bases not matched to a gene: 17.